One and the same sample provided the 21 T cell receptor beta chains below, sequenced in a study of blood T cell repertoires in COVID-19. This table comes from immunoSEQ multiplex PCR, and its TCRdb copy is limited to in-frame clones, with some not included. The top ten clones hold 10% to 13% of a sample with about 150,000 clones, about 87% of them seen once. What was sequenced was peripheral blood. The source of these receptors is a man in his 60s with active or convalescent COVID-19.

The chain recombines TRBV11-2 with TRBJ1-5; TRBD1 might be the D (6 bases). The germline V and J ends were trimmed by 0 bases and 5 bases, with 8 bases remaining between them. Germline V gives CDR1 SGHAT, CDR2 FQNNGV. This CDR3 is 14 amino acids long. CDR3 DNA sequence: TGTGCCAGCAGCTTAGACAGGGGCGATCAGCCCCAGCATTTT. Its translation: CASSLDRGDQPQHF.

The chain links TRBV18 to TRBJ1-1; D gene uncertain. V was trimmed by 0 bases and J by 0 bases, leaving 11 bases between them. CDR3 length equals 16 residues. Per germline, CDR1 KGHSH and CDR2 LQKENI. The chain's CDR3 is CASSPPGGQMNTEAFF. As DNA, the CDR3 is TGTGCCAGCTCACCACCGGGAGGGCAGATGAACACTGAAGCTTTCTTT.

In its sample, this clone was seen many times. The rearrangement joins TRBV9 to TRBJ2-2, with D unresolved. Trimming took 4 bases from V and 5 from J, leaving 6 bases between them. The germline CDR1 and CDR2 sequences are SGDLS and YYNGEE. The CDR3 is made up of 12 amino acids. The CDR3 DNA reads as TGTGCCAGCAGCCCAGGTACCGGGGAGCTGTTTTTT. This gives the protein CASSPGTGELFF.

In regard to this clone: At the DNA level, this CDR3 is encoded by other sequences in the same sample as well. The rearrangement uses TRBV9 and TRBJ2-2; TRBD1 matches 8 bases. This CDR3 is 18 amino acids long. V shed 0 bases and J 6 bases; nucleotides not matched to a gene: 13. Germline V gene sequence: CDR1 SGDLS, CDR2 YYNGEE. The DNA for the CDR3 is TGTGCCAGCAGCGTAGGGGGTCCAGGGGGCTTCGGATCCGGGGAGCTGTTTTTT. It translates to CASSVGGPGGFGSGELFF.

The rearrangement links TRBV28 to TRBJ2-1, with 9 bases lining up with TRBD2. With V trimmed by 4 bases and J by 6 bases, 10 bases remained unmatched. The CDR3 covers 16 residues. Looked up from germline, CDR1 is MDHEN and CDR2 is SYDVKM. CDR3 sequence: CASSSPALAGINEQFF. CDR3 DNA: TGTGCCAGCAGTTCTCCGGCGCTAGCGGGGATCAATGAGCAGTTCTTC.

V is TRBV9 and J is TRBJ2-3, with TRBD2 matching 15 bases. Losses at the gene ends were 3 bases for V and 0 bases for J; bases not matched to a gene: 5. The CDR3 has 18 residues. The germline CDR1 and CDR2 sequences are SGDLS and YYNGEE. The CDR3 bases are TGTGCCAGCAGCGCGGGACTAGCGGGGGGTTTTAGCACAGATACGCAGTATTTT. Its protein is CASSAGLAGGFSTDTQYF.

The chain has TRBV6-4 and TRBJ2-2; 8 bases align to TRBD1. Trimming took 6 bases from V and 1 from J; bases not matched to a gene: 1. This CDR3 region has 14 residues. The V gene's germline CDR1 is MRHNA and CDR2 SNTAGT. The CDR3 spells CASRGTGNTGELFF. As DNA, the CDR3 is TGTGCCAGCAGAGGGACAGGGAACACCGGGGAGCTGTTTTTT.

The genes are TRBV5-1 and TRBJ1-2; the D gene is possibly TRBD1 (6 bases). Looked up from germline, CDR1 is SGHRS and CDR2 is YFSETQ. CDR3 length equals 14 residues. The V gene lost 3 bases and the J gene lost 6 bases, with 15 bases spanning the gap. The CDR3 DNA reads TGCGCCAGCAGCTCCACAGGGCGTGAGAATGGCTACACCTTC. This sequence encodes CASSSTGRENGYTF.

V and J are TRBV15 and TRBJ1-4; 9 nucleotides match TRBD1. The CDR3 totals 14 residues. In germline, CDR1 is LNHNV, CDR2 YYDKDF (reference sequence). V shed 6 bases and J 7 bases; nucleotides not matched to a gene: 6. The CDR3 here is CATRQDRGSEKLFF. The CDR3 nucleotides read TGTGCCACCAGGCAAGACAGGGGGTCTGAAAAACTGTTTTTT.

V and J are TRBV5-1 and TRBJ2-7, with 10 bases that match TRBD2. The CDR3 contains 15 residues. Trimming took 5 bases from V and 1 from J; bases not matched to a gene: 6. Germline V CDR1 and CDR2: SGHRS, YFSETQ. The CDR3: CASRRLAGASYEQYF. For the CDR3, the DNA is TGCGCCAGCAGGAGACTAGCGGGCGCTTCCTACGAGCAGTACTTC. The full variable domain, in which reference TRBV5-1 and TRBJ2-7 provide the parts outside the CDR3, is KAGVTQTPRYLIKTRGQQVTLSCSPISGHRSVSWYQQTPGQGLQFLFEYFSETQRNKGNFPGRFSGRQFSNSRSEMNVSTLELGDSALYLCASRRLAGASYEQYFGPGTRLTVT.

The J gene is TRBJ2-1, the V gene TRBV4-2, with TRBD2 matching over 13 bases. With 1 base clipped from V and 5 bases from J, the junction kept 5 bases outside the gene matches. The length of the CDR3 is 17 residues. CDR1 is LGHNA, CDR2 YNFKEQ, per germline. The CDR3 loop reads CASSQGLAGGQDNEQFF. CDR3 nucleotide sequence: TGTGCCAGCAGCCAAGGACTAGCGGGAGGCCAGGACAATGAGCAGTTCTTC.

The CDR3 loop reads CASSLTDNYGYTF. The CDR3 DNA follows: TGTGCCAGCAGCTTGACAGATAACTATGGCTACACCTTC. V is TRBV11-2 and J is TRBJ1-2; D perhaps matches TRBD1 (5 bases). The CDR3 covers 13 residues. Germline V gene data show CDR1 as SGHAT and CDR2 as FQNNGV. Trimming stripped 3 bases from V and 1 base from J, with 6 bases between.

The rearrangement joins TRBV18 to TRBJ2-3; D might be TRBD1 (7 bases). Between the trimmed V and J ends, which lost 1 base and 11 bases, there was a span of 13 bases. CDR1 and CDR2 from the germline V gene are KGHSH and LQKENI. The CDR3 has 13 amino acids. The CDR3 loop reads CASSPQGAGRQYF. The CDR3 coding sequence is TGTGCCAGCTCACCACAGGGGGCCGGGAGGCAGTATTTT.

This chain uses TRBV3-1 (or the pseudogene TRBV3-2) with TRBJ2-5; 11 bases are shared with TRBD2. The CDR3 is 16 residues long. J lost 1 base, V lost 3 bases, and 4 bases had no gene match. Germline V CDR1 and CDR2: LGHDT, YNNKEL (reference sequence). The CDR3: CASSQRLAGLQETQYF. In nucleotides, the CDR3 is TGTGCCAGCAGCCAGAGACTAGCGGGACTCCAAGAGACCCAGTACTTC.

This chain connects TRBV4-2 to TRBJ2-2; perhaps TRBD2 as D (7 bases). This CDR3 spans 16 amino acids. CDR1 and CDR2 (germline): LGHNA, YNFKEQ. V was trimmed by 5 bases and J by 5 bases, leaving 18 bases between them. This CDR3 reads CASSEGGGPGTGELFF. The DNA for the CDR3 is TGTGCCAGCAGCGAAGGGGGAGGGCCAGGAACCGGGGAGCTGTTTTTT.

This clone was counted between two and nine times. The chain employs TRBV6-5 and TRBJ1-1, with 9 bases fitting TRBD1. From germline, CDR1 is MNHEY and CDR2 SVGAGI. V shed 4 bases and J 1 base; nucleotides not matched to a gene: 4. The CDR3 runs 15 residues. CDR3 nucleotides: TGTGCCAGCAGTTCGCGGGACAGGGCGAACACTGAAGCTTTCTTT. Its translation: CASSSRDRANTEAFF.

This rearrangement joins TRBV5-1 to TRBJ1-4; 10 bases are a match to TRBD1. V trimming: 4 bases; J trimming: 1 base; junction bases outside the gene matches: 7. This CDR3 is 17 amino acids long. Germline V gives CDR1 SGHRS, CDR2 YFSETQ. The CDR3 region is CASSLGTGDLTNEKLFF. Written as DNA, the CDR3 is TGCGCCAGCAGCCTGGGGACAGGGGATTTAACTAATGAAAAACTGTTTTTT.

The chain carries TRBV5-6 and TRBJ1-6, with a possible D match to TRBD1 (6 bases). CDR1 is SGHDT and CDR2 is YYEEEE in the germline V gene. V shed 5 bases and J shed 9 bases, with 21 bases lying between them. The CDR3 is 16 residues long. The CDR3 reads CASRQTLQGVSSPLHF. Written as DNA, the CDR3 is TGTGCCAGCAGGCAAACTCTACAGGGCGTTAGTTCACCCCTCCACTTT.

The CDR3 DNA reads as TGTGCCAGCAGCTTAGAGACGGGGGGAGCTTTCTTT. As protein: CASSLETGGAFF. This chain joins TRBV7-9 and TRBJ1-1; tentative D call: TRBD1 (5 bases). Trimming left V 1 base short and J 10 bases short, with 10 bases between. The CDR3 sequence is 12 residues long. Germline CDR1 and CDR2: SEHNR and FQNEAQ (reference sequence).

The rearrangement uses TRBV7-9 and TRBJ1-5; 9 bases are a match to TRBD1. V trimming: 5 bases; J trimming: 11 bases; junction bases outside the gene matches: 13. There are 15 residues in the CDR3. From germline, CDR1 is SEHNR and CDR2 FQNEAQ (reference sequence). CDR3 nucleotide sequence: TGTGCCAGCAGCCCTAACGGACAGGGGACTTTGACCCAGCATTTT. The encoded protein is CASSPNGQGTLTQHF.

The chain links TRBV2 to TRBJ1-3; 7 bases are shared with TRBD1. Germline V gene lookup returns CDR1 SNHLY and CDR2 FYNNEI. With 6 bases clipped from V and 0 bases from J, the junction kept 8 bases outside the gene matches. The CDR3 totals 16 residues. CDR3 in amino acids: CASSPPGTVSGNTIYF. The CDR3 coding sequence is TGTGCCAGCAGCCCCCCCGGGACAGTCTCTGGAAACACCATATATTTT. Based on the CDR3 plus reference TRBV2 and TRBJ1-3, the full variable domain is EPEVTQTPSHQVTQMGQEVILRCVPISNHLYFYWYRQILGQKVEFLVSFYNNEISEKSEIFDDQFSVERPDGSNFTLKIRSTKLEDSAMYFCASSPPGTVSGNTIYFGEGSWLTVV.